The 25 T cell receptor beta chains in this list originate from one sample, sequenced in a study of response to subunit inactivated influenza vaccine. MiXCR, run by TCRdb on the RT-PCR reads, gives a single entry per CDR3 protein. The sample lists fewer than 800,000 distinct CDR3 sequences, around a sixth occurring once. The source was PBMCs from blood, collected 12 days after vaccination. The receptors stem from a man aged 50 or older who received an inactivated influenza vaccine.

The chain is built from TRBV6-1 and TRBJ2-6; TRBD1 might be the D (5 bases). Looked up from germline, CDR1 is MNHNS and CDR2 is SASEGT. This CDR3 region has 14 residues. V was pared by 4 bases and J by 4 bases, with 8 bases between. The CDR3 loop reads CASSARVGANVLTF. The CDR3 nucleotides read TGTGCCAGCAGTGCCAGGGTGGGGGCCAACGTCCTGACTTTC.

A word on this clonotype: A much larger clonotype is one base distant, so this may be a read error. The V call is TRBV5-6, the J call TRBJ2-1; the match to TRBD2 covers 9 bases. CDR1 is SGHDT, CDR2 YYEEEE, per germline. V was pared by 4 bases and J by 5 bases, with 13 bases of the junction left unmatched. The CDR3 totals 17 residues. CDR3 DNA: TGTGCCAGCAGCCCTGGACTAGCGCCATACCTCCACAATGAGCAGTTCTTC. It encodes CASSPGLAPYLHNEQFF.

This clonotype was found a few times. The V and J genes are TRBV5-1 and TRBJ1-1, with TRBD1 matching 10 bases. Germline loops: CDR1 SGHRS, CDR2 YFSETQ. The CDR3 loop spans 16 amino acids. The V gene end was trimmed by 0 bases and the J gene end by 3 bases; junction bases not matched to a gene: 5. CDR3 residues: CASSLGQGARDTEAFF. The CDR3 nucleotides read TGCGCCAGCAGCTTGGGACAGGGGGCGAGGGACACTGAAGCTTTCTTT. Full variable domain (missing parts from reference TRBV5-1 and TRBJ1-1): KAGVTQTPRYLIKTRGQQVTLSCSPISGHRSVSWYQQTPGQGLQFLFEYFSETQRNKGNFPGRFSGRQFSNSRSEMNVSTLELGDSALYLCASSLGQGARDTEAFFGQGTRLTVV.

This clonotype showed up many times. This chain links TRBV12-3 or TRBV12-4 with TRBJ1-5; maybe TRBD1 (6 bases). CDR3 length: 14 amino acids. Trimming took off 5 bases at V and 3 bases at J, with 11 bases between the two ends. The CDR3 protein is CASSKQGLNQPQHF. CDR3 coding DNA: TGTGCCAGCAGTAAACAGGGACTCAATCAGCCCCAGCATTTT.

This rearrangement joins TRBV19 to TRBJ2-5, with D perhaps TRBD1 (5 bases). The V and J ends lost 4 bases and 2 bases respectively, with 17 bases between them. CDR1 is LNHDA and CDR2 is SQIVND in the germline V gene (reference sequence). The CDR3 consists of 16 residues. The CDR3 DNA is TGTGCCAGTAGTAGATCACTGGGGCTAGGTCAAGAGACCCAGTACTTC. It yields the protein CASSRSLGLGQETQYF.

The chain carries TRBV6-7 and TRBJ1-2; TRBD1 aligns across 11 bases. TRBV6-7 is annotated as an ORF whose role is uncertain. This CDR3 has 19 residues. The J segment lost 6 bases and the V segment lost 1 base, leaving 16 bases of the junction unmatched. CDR3 sequence: CASSYLIADRGQEYDGYTF. The CDR3, as DNA: TGTGCCAGCAGTTACTTGATTGCGGACAGGGGGCAGGAATATGATGGCTACACCTTC.

In this sample, this clonotype turned up a few times. The chain has TRBV3-1 and TRBJ2-7; 7 bases agree with TRBD1. The J segment lost 1 base and the V segment lost 2 bases, leaving 2 bases of the junction unmatched. Germline V gene lookup returns CDR1 LGHDT and CDR2 YNNKEL (reference sequence). The CDR3 totals 14 residues. The DNA of the CDR3 is TGTGCCAGCAGCCAATCGACAGGGTCCTACGAGCAGTACTTC. Its protein product is CASSQSTGSYEQYF.

This clonotype was counted between two and nine times. The rearrangement uses TRBV15 and TRBJ2-1, with 8 bases identical to TRBD1. V gave up 5 bases and J gave up 14 bases; unmatched junction bases: 8. Germline CDR1 reads LNHNV; CDR2 reads YYDKDF (reference sequence). CDR3 size: 12 residues. CDR3 amino acids: CATSRMGQAKFF. As DNA, the CDR3 is TGTGCCACCAGCCGCATGGGACAGGCGAAGTTCTTC.

This clonotype was seen only a few times. This chain uses TRBV28 with TRBJ2-1, with 9 positions matching TRBD2. Per germline, CDR1 MDHEN and CDR2 SYDVKM. The trim removed 5 bases at V and 2 bases at J, leaving 10 bases unmatched. This CDR3 has 17 amino acids. CDR3 DNA sequence: TGTGCCAGCAGTCAAGAGGGACTAGCTGCCGCCTACAATGAGCAGTTCTTC. The encoded protein is CASSQEGLAAAYNEQFF.

This sequence joins TRBV4-1 and TRBJ1-2; D possibly corresponds to TRBD1 (6 bases). The CDR3 sequence is 16 residues long. Germline V gives CDR1 MGHRA, CDR2 YSYEKL. V lost 0 bases and J lost 8, with 19 bases in between. The CDR3 here is CASSQDPTAGEWGYTF. CDR3 DNA sequence: TGCGCCAGCAGCCAAGATCCCACGGCAGGGGAGTGGGGCTACACCTTC.

The J gene is TRBJ2-1, the V gene TRBV6-2 or TRBV6-3, with D unresolved. V dropped 7 bases and J dropped 2 bases, with 9 bases sitting between them. CDR3 size: 13 residues. In germline, CDR1 is MNHEY, CDR2 SVGEGT. CDR3 nucleotides: TGTGCCAGCATGGAGAGCCCCTACAATGAGCAGTTCTTC. Amino acid sequence: CASMESPYNEQFF.

This chain links TRBV6-5 with TRBJ2-3, with D uncertain. The CDR3 runs 13 residues. Germline lookup yields CDR1 MNHEY and CDR2 SVGAGI. Deletions cut 0 bases from V and 5 bases from J, with 6 bases between. The CDR3 sequence: CASSYSNRDTQYF. CDR3 bases: TGTGCCAGCAGTTACTCGAATAGAGATACGCAGTATTTT.

The gene calls are TRBV6-2 or TRBV6-3 and TRBJ2-1, with D perhaps TRBD1 (6 bases). V was cut by 6 bases and J by 5 bases, with 11 bases left in between. Germline V gene data show CDR1 as MNHEY and CDR2 as SVGEGT. CDR3 length: 13 amino acids. CDR3 loop: CASRGTGNNEQFF. The CDR3 DNA reads TGTGCCAGCAGGGGTACAGGGAACAATGAGCAGTTCTTC.

The gene calls are TRBV12-3 or TRBV12-4 and TRBJ1-1, with a tentative D call TRBD1 (5 bases). The V and J ends lost 5 bases and 6 bases respectively, with 10 bases between them. This CDR3 region has 12 residues. The CDR3 sequence: CASSVDSPEAFF. The CDR3 DNA reads TGTGCCAGCAGTGTAGACAGTCCTGAAGCTTTCTTT.

The chain employs TRBV7-2 and TRBJ1-1, with D possibly TRBD1 on 6 matching bases. Germline V CDR1 and CDR2: SGHTA, FQGNSA. V was shortened by 5 bases and J by 2 bases, with 9 bases between the two germline ends. This CDR3 is 13 amino acids long. CDR3 coding DNA: TGTGCCAGCAGCGCACAGGGTAACACTGAAGCTTTCTTT. It translates to CASSAQGNTEAFF.

The chain recombines TRBV20-1 with TRBJ2-3; 8 nucleotides agree with TRBD1. The V gene end was trimmed by 1 base and the J gene end by 6 bases; junction bases not matched to a gene: 6. This CDR3 is built from 14 residues. Germline CDR1 DFQATT, CDR2 SNEGSKA (reference sequence). This CDR3 is CSARGTGITDTQYF. Written as DNA, the CDR3 is TGCAGTGCTAGAGGGACAGGGATCACGGATACGCAGTATTTT.

This clonotype was detected ten times or more. The chain has TRBV29-1 and TRBJ2-2, with a possible D match to TRBD1 (6 bases). CDR3 size: 13 residues. Germline CDR1 SQVTM, CDR2 ANQGSEA. The V end lost 6 bases, the J end lost 3 bases, and 11 bases lay between the germline ends. Written as DNA, the CDR3 is TGCAGCGTCGCAGGACAGTACACCGGGGAGCTGTTTTTT. Its protein product is CSVAGQYTGELFF.

There are a few counts of this clonotype. V and J are TRBV15 and TRBJ2-4; TRBD1 might be the D (6 bases). Germline loops: CDR1 LNHNV, CDR2 YYDKDF (reference sequence). Trimming pared 0 bases from V and 3 bases from J, leaving 9 bases between. The CDR3 runs 15 residues. The CDR3: CATSRDPGVKNIQYF. The CDR3 DNA is TGTGCCACCAGCAGAGATCCAGGGGTCAAAAACATTCAGTACTTC.

V usage is TRBV7-9 and J usage is TRBJ2-1; D is perhaps TRBD1 (5 bases). Trimming shortened V by 0 bases and J by 6 bases, and 12 bases separated the two germline ends. The CDR3 spans 15 residues. The germline gives CDR1 SEHNR, CDR2 FQNEAQ (reference sequence). CDR3 nucleotide sequence: TGTGCCAGCAGCTTAGCGAGCCAGGGTGCCAATGAGCAGTTCTTC. Residues: CASSLASQGANEQFF.

As concerns this clonotype: This may come from a read error, since a much larger clone is one base off. The chain joins TRBV2 to TRBJ2-5, with D unresolved. The CDR3 has 10 residues. The V end lost 3 bases, the J end lost 5 bases, and 1 base lay between the germline ends. Germline assignment: CDR1 SNHLY and CDR2 FYNNEI. CDR3 coding DNA: TGTGCCAGCAGTGATGAGACCCAGTACTTC. It is translated as CASSDETQYF. Looking up the rest from reference TRBV2 and TRBJ2-5 gives the full variable domain: EPEVTQTPSHQVTQMGQEVILRCVPISNHLYFYWYRQILGQKVEFLVSFYNNEISEKSEIFDDQFSVERPDGSNFTLKIRSTKLEDSAMYFCASSDETQYFGPGTRLLVL.

The table lists this clonotype with a few counts. The rearrangement uses TRBV4-3 and TRBJ1-2; a weak D match, TRBD1 (5 bases). V lost 0 bases, J lost 3 bases, and 8 bases lay in between. CDR1 LGHNA and CDR2 YSLEER come from the germline V gene. The CDR3 consists of 14 residues. The CDR3 spells CASSQDGTHYGYTF. The CDR3 DNA is TGCGCCAGCAGCCAAGATGGGACTCACTATGGCTACACCTTC.

The genes are TRBV15 and TRBJ1-5; D is possibly TRBD1 (6 bases). Between the trimmed V and J ends, which lost 5 bases and 8 bases, there was a span of 16 bases. The CDR3 runs 14 residues. Germline CDR1 reads LNHNV; CDR2 reads YYDKDF (reference sequence). CDR3 amino acids: CATSPRTAGEPQHF. CDR3 nucleotide sequence: TGTGCCACCAGCCCCAGGACAGCTGGGGAGCCCCAGCATTTT.

This clonotype was found a few times. A much more abundant neighbour one base away suggests this may be a read error. V gene TRBV14 combines with J gene TRBJ1-1; D ambiguous. V lost 6 bases and J 1 base, leaving 6 bases between the germline ends. The germline V gene encodes CDR1 SGHDN and CDR2 FVKESK. The CDR3 spans 12 residues. This CDR3 is CASRYGNTEAFF. CDR3 DNA sequence: TGTGCCAGCAGATACGGGAACACTGAAGCTTTCTTT.

The table lists this clonotype with a few counts. The chain joins TRBV24-1 to TRBJ1-4, with D perhaps matching TRBD1 (6 bases). The germline V gene encodes CDR1 KGHDR and CDR2 SFDVKD. Trimming pared 3 bases from V and 7 bases from J, leaving 14 bases between. The CDR3 covers 15 residues. CDR3 coding DNA: TGTGCCACCAGTGATGGGGGGCAAGTGACTGAAAAACTGTTTTTT. Amino acid sequence: CATSDGGQVTEKLFF.

The rearrangement links TRBV11-3 to TRBJ2-5, with 7 bases that match TRBD2. V lost 3 bases and J lost 6; bases outside the gene matches: 4. Germline V gene data show CDR1 as SGHNT and CDR2 as YENEEA. CDR3 length: 13 residues. The DNA of the CDR3 is TGTGCCAGCAGCTTTACTAGCGATAAGACCCAGTACTTC. Protein product: CASSFTSDKTQYF.